These 13 T cell receptor beta chains came from one sample sequenced in a study of shared clonotypes between healthy human individuals. Sequencing was performed with immunoSEQ multiplex PCR; in TCRdb, only in-frame clones are kept and a portion is missing. The sample gives 2 million to 2.5 million clones, about 93% of which show up once; more than 1.5% is in the top ten. Terminally differentiated effector memory CD45RA+ cells were excluded by CCR7 positive selection of CD45RO-negative cells. Sequencing used naive CD8+ T cells from PBMCs. These receptors came from a man younger than 35 in good health. Some clones in this sample may be carry-over from other donors' samples.

The rearrangement uses TRBV9 and TRBJ2-2; 7 bases align to TRBD2. The CDR3 runs 16 residues. The junction had 7 bases not matched to a gene; V was cut back by 0 bases and J by 5 bases. CDR1 and CDR2 (germline): SGDLS, YYNGEE. CDR3 DNA sequence: TGTGCCAGCAGCGTAGATTCGCGGGGGTGGACCGGGGAGCTGTTTTTT. This sequence encodes CASSVDSRGWTGELFF.

The chain recombines TRBV30 with TRBJ2-4; D not resolved. Trimming removed 0 bases from V and 4 bases from J, with 10 bases in between. CDR3 length: 14 amino acids. CDR1 and CDR2 (germline): GTSNPN, SVGIG (reference sequence). CDR3 in amino acids: CAWSVHSTKNIQYF. CDR3 nucleotides: TGTGCCTGGAGTGTCCATAGTACTAAAAACATTCAGTACTTC.

In DNA form, the CDR3 reads TGTGCCATCAGTGAGTCATTTCGGGTGGAGCAGTACTTC. Translated: CAISESFRVEQYF. The chain employs TRBV10-3 and TRBJ2-7; D not resolved. V was trimmed by 0 bases and J by 7 bases, leaving 10 bases between them. The germline V gene encodes CDR1 ENHRY and CDR2 SYGVKD. The CDR3 contains 13 residues.

The chain combines TRBV7-9 with TRBJ2-7; TRBD2 is a possible D gene (6 bases). CDR1 is SEHNR, CDR2 FQNEAQ, per germline (reference sequence). The CDR3 covers 14 residues. Trimming stripped 5 bases from V and 3 bases from J, with 14 bases between. CDR3 nucleotide sequence: TGTGCCAGCAGCCCTGCGGGACCTCACTACGAGCAGTACTTC. It translates to CASSPAGPHYEQYF.

The rearrangement joins TRBV7-2 to TRBJ2-5; D is unclear. From germline, CDR1 is SGHTA and CDR2 FQGNSA. V lost 5 bases to trimming and J lost 2 bases, with 12 bases between them. The CDR3 is made up of 14 amino acids. The CDR3 loop reads CASSPRTTQETQYF. In DNA form, the CDR3 reads TGTGCCAGCAGCCCCCGGACCACTCAAGAGACCCAGTACTTC.

The chain combines TRBV28 with TRBJ1-5; D is undetermined. V lost 3 bases and J 2 bases, leaving 17 bases between the germline ends. CDR1 MDHEN and CDR2 SYDVKM come from the germline V gene. The CDR3 has 17 amino acids. In DNA form, the CDR3 reads TGTGCCAGCAGTTTGGTGGGAGCGGGCTTGGGCAATCAGCCCCAGCATTTT. Translating gives CASSLVGAGLGNQPQHF.

The chain employs TRBV27 and TRBJ2-7; D is unclear. The CDR3 has 13 residues. The V end was cut by 3 bases, the J end by 4 bases, with 10 bases between. CDR1 and CDR2 (germline): MNHEY, SMNVEV (reference sequence). Here the CDR3 reads CASSLLGKYEQYF. The CDR3 DNA sequence: TGTGCCAGCAGTTTGTTGGGAAAGTACGAGCAGTACTTC.

The chain employs TRBV20-1 and TRBJ1-2; D call uncertain. V lost 6 bases and J lost 8, with 13 bases in between. The CDR3 extends over 11 amino acids. Germline V CDR1 and CDR2: DFQATT, SNEGSKA (reference sequence). Here the CDR3 reads CSAAVLEGYTF. The CDR3 DNA follows: TGCAGTGCCGCGGTGTTGGAGGGCTACACCTTC.

The V gene is TRBV28, the J gene TRBJ2-5; 10 nucleotides line up with TRBD2. J lost 0 bases, V lost 6 bases, and 13 bases had no gene match. CDR1 is MDHEN, CDR2 SYDVKM, per germline. The CDR3 consists of 18 residues. The CDR3 region has the DNA TGTGCCAGCAGCCGACGGACTAGCGGACCGTTGTACCAAGAGACCCAGTACTTC. It codes for CASSRRTSGPLYQETQYF.

CDR3 loop: CATLGDRVAGAFF. The CDR3 DNA is TGTGCCACCCTGGGGGACAGGGTTGCCGGAGCTTTCTTT. The gene calls are TRBV19 and TRBJ1-1; 9 nucleotides line up with TRBD1. This CDR3 is 13 amino acids long. V lost 10 bases and J lost 10; bases outside the gene matches: 13. CDR1 is LNHDA and CDR2 is SQIVND in the germline V gene (reference sequence).

The chain joins TRBV14 to TRBJ1-2; 8 positions match TRBD1. CDR3 length: 16 residues. Germline CDR1 reads SGHDN; CDR2 reads FVKESK. The V and J ends lost 4 bases and 8 bases, in that order; junction bases with no gene match: 15. The DNA of the CDR3 is TGTGCCAGCAGCCTTGATGTTCGGACAGGGACTTTGGGCTACACCTTC. Translating gives CASSLDVRTGTLGYTF. Full variable domain (rest looked up from reference TRBV14 and TRBJ1-2): EAGVTQFPSHSVIEKGQTVTLRCDPISGHDNLYWYRRVMGKEIKFLLHFVKESKQDESGMPNNRFLAERTGGTYSTLKVQPAELEDSGVYFCASSLDVRTGTLGYTFGSGTRLTVV.

The chain employs TRBV28 and TRBJ2-5, with TRBD2 matching 7 bases. Germline CDR1 is MDHEN and CDR2 is SYDVKM. V lost 2 bases to trimming and J lost 3 bases; unmatched junction nucleotides: 6. This CDR3 has 15 amino acids. The CDR3 is CASSLASGLEETQYF. Written as DNA, the CDR3 is TGTGCCAGCAGTTTAGCTAGCGGACTGGAAGAGACCCAGTACTTC.

The chain couples TRBV10-3 to TRBJ2-7; 11 bases align to TRBD1. The V segment lost 6 bases and the J segment 6 bases; nucleotides outside the gene matches: 10. Germline V gene sequence: CDR1 ENHRY, CDR2 SYGVKD. This CDR3 is built from 15 residues. The DNA of the CDR3 is TGTGCCATCAGCGCTCCCCCGGGACAGGGGGGCGAGCAGTACTTC. Amino acid sequence: CAISAPPGQGGEQYF.